A selection of T cell receptor beta chains follows, all from one sample in a study of cytomegalovirus exposure and HLA in healthy donors. Here immunoSEQ multiplex PCR was the method, and the copy in TCRdb shows in-frame clones only, minus some. The sample shows under 150,000 clones, 70% to 80% of them seen only once. Sequenced material: PBMCs. The receptors come from an older woman in good health and CMV-seropositive. Each CDR3 is given with its conserved first and last residue. D genes are given only for firm matches. The size field is filled for only some rows; it gives once, few, many or a size class.

CDR3aa: CASSPNSGDSYNEQFF; CDR3nt: TGTGCCAGCTCACCAAACTCAGGGGATTCGTACAATGAGCAGTTCTTC; d_gene: -; abundance: -; v_gene: TRBV18; j_gene: TRBJ2-1
CDR3aa: CASSLRAMWTDPEQYF; CDR3nt: TGCGCCAGCAGCCTGAGGGCGATGTGGACGGATCCCGAGCAGTACTTC; d_gene: -; abundance: few; v_gene: TRBV5-1; j_gene: TRBJ2-7
CDR3aa: CASSYSGRTGATEAFF; CDR3nt: TGTGCCAGCAGTTACTCTGGCCGAACAGGGGCCACTGAAGCTTTCTTT; d_gene: TRBD1; abundance: -; v_gene: TRBV6-6; j_gene: TRBJ1-1
CDR3aa: CASGANYGYTF; CDR3nt: TGTGCCAGCGGAGCTAACTATGGCTACACCTTC; d_gene: -; abundance: -; v_gene: TRBV6-5; j_gene: TRBJ1-2
CDR3aa: CASSVGDSLRGEQYF; CDR3nt: TGTGCCAGCAGCGTAGGGGACAGCCTCCGAGGCGAGCAGTACTTC; d_gene: TRBD1; abundance: -; v_gene: TRBV9; j_gene: TRBJ2-7
CDR3aa: CASSLVSGQMSYGYTF; CDR3nt: TGTGCCAGCAGCTTAGTATCGGGACAGATGAGCTATGGCTACACCTTC; d_gene: TRBD1; abundance: -; v_gene: TRBV7-9; j_gene: TRBJ1-2
CDR3aa: CASSSTSVADTQYF; CDR3nt: TGTGCCAGCAGCTCCACTAGCGTGGCAGATACGCAGTATTTT; d_gene: TRBD2; abundance: -; v_gene: TRBV7-9; j_gene: TRBJ2-3
CDR3aa: CASSRSGTGNYEQYF; CDR3nt: TGTGCCAGCAGTAGGTCCGGGACAGGGAACTACGAGCAGTACTTC; d_gene: TRBD1; abundance: -; v_gene: TRBV6-5; j_gene: TRBJ2-7
CDR3aa: CASSPLQGAGGYTF; CDR3nt: TGTGCCAGCAGCCCACTACAGGGGGCAGGTGGCTACACCTTC; d_gene: TRBD1; abundance: -; v_gene: TRBV5-6; j_gene: TRBJ1-2
CDR3aa: CASSELTGQGNAPLHF; CDR3nt: TGCGCCAGCAGTGAGTTGACAGGACAGGGGAACGCACCCCTCCACTTT; d_gene: TRBD1; abundance: -; v_gene: TRBV10-2; j_gene: TRBJ1-6
CDR3aa: CASSSPQGGYGSPLHF; CDR3nt: TGTGCCAGCAGCTCCCCCCAGGGAGGGTACGGTTCACCCCTCCACTTT; d_gene: -; abundance: few; v_gene: TRBV7-8; j_gene: TRBJ1-6
CDR3aa: CASSYARGTTGYTF; CDR3nt: TGTGCCAGCAGTTACGCACGAGGGACCACAGGGTACACCTTC; d_gene: -; abundance: once; v_gene: TRBV6-5; j_gene: TRBJ1-2
CDR3aa: CASSIVGGGQTEAFF; CDR3nt: TGTGCCAGTAGTATAGTAGGAGGGGGCCAGACTGAAGCTTTCTTT; d_gene: TRBD1; abundance: -; v_gene: TRBV19; j_gene: TRBJ1-1
CDR3aa: CASSYTQGGNQPQHF; CDR3nt: TGTGCCAGCAGTTACACTCAGGGGGGAAATCAGCCCCAGCATTTT; d_gene: TRBD1; abundance: -; v_gene: TRBV6-5; j_gene: TRBJ1-5
CDR3aa: CASSFLGQGPNTEAFF; CDR3nt: TGTGCCAGCAGTTTCCTCGGACAGGGGCCTAACACTGAAGCTTTCTTT; d_gene: TRBD1; abundance: -; v_gene: TRBV27; j_gene: TRBJ1-1
CDR3aa: CASSQGAGNTEAFF; CDR3nt: TGTGCCAGCAGCCAGGGGGCGGGAAACACTGAAGCTTTCTTT; d_gene: TRBD1; abundance: -; v_gene: TRBV11-3; j_gene: TRBJ1-1
CDR3aa: CAISESRGGNYGYTF; CDR3nt: TGTGCCATCAGTGAGTCCCGGGGAGGGAACTATGGCTACACCTTC; d_gene: -; abundance: -; v_gene: TRBV10-3; j_gene: TRBJ1-2
CDR3aa: CASSYSGPGGYGYTF; CDR3nt: TGTGCCAGCAGTTACTCGGGGCCAGGGGGCTATGGCTACACCTTC; d_gene: TRBD1; abundance: -; v_gene: TRBV6-5; j_gene: TRBJ1-2
CDR3aa: CASSGLIPGTDTQYF; CDR3nt: TGTGCCAGCAGCGGACTTATCCCTGGGACAGATACGCAGTATTTT; d_gene: -; abundance: -; v_gene: TRBV21-1; j_gene: TRBJ2-3
CDR3aa: CASSVERGSASTDTQYF; CDR3nt: TGTGCCAGCAGCGTAGAAAGGGGATCAGCTAGCACAGATACGCAGTATTTT; d_gene: -; abundance: -; v_gene: TRBV9; j_gene: TRBJ2-3
CDR3aa: CASSSQENTEAFF; CDR3nt: TGTGCCAGCAGTTCTCAGGAGAACACTGAAGCTTTCTTT; d_gene: -; abundance: -; v_gene: TRBV6-5; j_gene: TRBJ1-1
CDR3aa: CASSSRQGTITGELFF; CDR3nt: TGTGCCAGCAGCTCTCGACAGGGGACAATCACCGGGGAGCTGTTTTTT; d_gene: TRBD1; abundance: -; v_gene: TRBV13; j_gene: TRBJ2-2
CDR3aa: CAIPLAGASTGETQYF; CDR3nt: TGTGCCATCCCATTAGCGGGGGCCTCGACGGGGGAGACCCAGTACTTC; d_gene: TRBD2; abundance: -; v_gene: TRBV2; j_gene: TRBJ2-5
CDR3aa: CASNMILGTNPTGELFF; CDR3nt: TGTGCCAGCAACATGATACTCGGGACAAACCCCACCGGGGAGCTGTTTTTT; d_gene: -; abundance: -; v_gene: TRBV5-5; j_gene: TRBJ2-2
CDR3aa: CSSSKLDGNQPQHF; CDR3nt: TGTTCCAGCAGTAAACTAGACGGCAATCAGCCCCAGCATTTT; d_gene: -; abundance: few; v_gene: TRBV7-9; j_gene: TRBJ1-5
CDR3aa: CASSSQANTEAFF; CDR3nt: TGTGCCAGCAGTTCTCAGGCTAACACTGAAGCTTTCTTT; d_gene: -; abundance: -; v_gene: TRBV6-5; j_gene: TRBJ1-1
CDR3aa: CASSLGLAFYNEQFF; CDR3nt: TGTGCCAGCAGCTTAGGGTTAGCGTTTTACAATGAGCAGTTCTTC; d_gene: -; abundance: -; v_gene: TRBV7-8; j_gene: TRBJ2-1
CDR3aa: CSVRTGGYNQPQHF; CDR3nt: TGCAGCGTTAGGACAGGAGGTTATAATCAGCCCCAGCATTTT; d_gene: TRBD1; abundance: -; v_gene: TRBV29-1; j_gene: TRBJ1-5
CDR3aa: CATTRQDLGYGYTF; CDR3nt: TGTGCCACCACCCGACAGGACCTTGGGTATGGCTACACCTTC; d_gene: -; abundance: -; v_gene: TRBV15; j_gene: TRBJ1-2
CDR3aa: CASSKDRGQGYTF; CDR3nt: TGTGCCAGCAGCAAGGACAGGGGGCAAGGCTACACCTTC; d_gene: TRBD1; abundance: once; v_gene: TRBV11-2; j_gene: TRBJ1-2
CDR3aa: CASSSYPYSNQPQHF; CDR3nt: TGTGCCAGCAGCTCCTATCCTTATAGCAATCAGCCCCAGCATTTT; d_gene: -; abundance: -; v_gene: TRBV5-5; j_gene: TRBJ1-5
CDR3aa: CASSEAKGTYEQYF; CDR3nt: TGTGCCAGCAGTGAAGCCAAGGGGACCTACGAGCAGTACTTC; d_gene: -; abundance: -; v_gene: TRBV6-1; j_gene: TRBJ2-7
CDR3aa: CASSLGTSRDSPLHF; CDR3nt: TGCGCCAGCAGCCTGGGGACATCAAGGGATTCACCCCTCCACTTT; d_gene: -; abundance: few; v_gene: TRBV4-1; j_gene: TRBJ1-6
CDR3aa: CASSPTYNEQFF; CDR3nt: TGCGCCAGCAGCCCTACCTACAATGAGCAGTTCTTC; d_gene: -; abundance: -; v_gene: TRBV5-1; j_gene: TRBJ2-1
CDR3aa: CASSLGGDEQFF; CDR3nt: TGTGCCAGCAGCTTAGGGGGGGATGAGCAGTTCTTC; d_gene: -; abundance: -; v_gene: TRBV11-2; j_gene: TRBJ2-1
CDR3aa: CASSLGEREGYTF; CDR3nt: TGTGCCAGCAGCTTGGGTGAGCGGGAGGGCTACACCTTC; d_gene: -; abundance: -; v_gene: TRBV7-2; j_gene: TRBJ1-2
CDR3aa: CASRLTGGGRNEKLFF; CDR3nt: TGCGCCAGCAGGCTTACAGGGGGCGGACGTAATGAAAAACTGTTTTTT; d_gene: TRBD1; abundance: -; v_gene: TRBV5-1; j_gene: TRBJ1-4
CDR3aa: CASSLGLMDRGYGYTF; CDR3nt: TGTGCCAGCAGCTTAGGTCTTATGGACAGGGGCTATGGCTACACCTTC; d_gene: TRBD1; abundance: -; v_gene: TRBV7-8; j_gene: TRBJ1-2
CDR3aa: CASSPRTAGRNEQFF; CDR3nt: TGTGCCAGCAGTCCGAGAACAGCGGGAAGAAATGAGCAGTTCTTC; d_gene: TRBD2; abundance: few; v_gene: TRBV6-5; j_gene: TRBJ2-1
CDR3aa: CASSSGAYEQYF; CDR3nt: TGTGCCAGCAGCTCGGGGGCCTACGAGCAGTACTTC; d_gene: -; abundance: once; v_gene: TRBV11-1; j_gene: TRBJ2-7
CDR3aa: CASSQDRVGGYGYTF; CDR3nt: TGTGCCAGCAGCCAGGACAGGGTCGGCGGCTATGGCTACACCTTC; d_gene: TRBD1; abundance: once; v_gene: TRBV13; j_gene: TRBJ1-2
CDR3aa: CASSWTGSGYEQYF; CDR3nt: TGCGCCAGCAGCTGGACAGGTAGTGGCTACGAGCAGTACTTC; d_gene: TRBD1; abundance: -; v_gene: TRBV5-1; j_gene: TRBJ2-7
CDR3aa: CASSAGTTTQETQYF; CDR3nt: TGTGCCAGCAGCGCCGGGACTACGACCCAAGAGACCCAGTACTTC; d_gene: TRBD2; abundance: -; v_gene: TRBV9; j_gene: TRBJ2-5
CDR3aa: CASSLVYAGAGEQYF; CDR3nt: TGCGCCAGCAGCTTGGTTTATGCCGGGGCAGGGGAGCAGTACTTC; d_gene: -; abundance: -; v_gene: TRBV5-1; j_gene: TRBJ2-5
CDR3aa: CASSGGDTEAFF; CDR3nt: TGTGCCAGCAGCGGCGGTGACACTGAAGCTTTCTTT; d_gene: -; abundance: -; v_gene: TRBV7-9; j_gene: TRBJ1-1
CDR3aa: CASSPGQGYNEQFF; CDR3nt: TGTGCCAGCAGTCCAGGACAGGGATACAATGAGCAGTTCTTC; d_gene: TRBD1; abundance: -; v_gene: TRBV7-2; j_gene: TRBJ2-1
CDR3aa: CASSPRTAWEKLFF; CDR3nt: TGTGCCAGCTCACCAAGGACTGCGTGGGAAAAACTGTTTTTT; d_gene: -; abundance: -; v_gene: TRBV18; j_gene: TRBJ1-4
CDR3aa: CASSFGQGNQPQHF; CDR3nt: TGTGCCAGCAGTTTCGGACAGGGAAACCAGCCCCAGCATTTT; d_gene: TRBD1; abundance: once; v_gene: TRBV6-6; j_gene: TRBJ1-5
CDR3aa: CASSLGQFYTGELFF; CDR3nt: TGTGCCAGTAGTCTGGGACAGTTCTACACCGGGGAGCTGTTTTTT; d_gene: TRBD1; abundance: -; v_gene: TRBV19; j_gene: TRBJ2-2
CDR3aa: CASRQGAYGYTF; CDR3nt: TGTGCCAGCCGACAGGGAGCCTATGGCTACACCTTC; d_gene: TRBD1; abundance: -; v_gene: TRBV6-5; j_gene: TRBJ1-2
CDR3aa: CASSLAGASNTEAFF; CDR3nt: TGTGCCAGCAGCTTAGCAGGGGCCTCAAACACTGAAGCTTTCTTT; d_gene: -; abundance: -; v_gene: TRBV7-2; j_gene: TRBJ1-1
CDR3aa: CASSFKGDSNQPQHF; CDR3nt: TGTGCCAGCAGCTTTAAGGGAGATAGCAATCAGCCCCAGCATTTT; d_gene: -; abundance: -; v_gene: TRBV11-2; j_gene: TRBJ1-5
CDR3aa: CASSSQGYGYTF; CDR3nt: TGTGCCAGCAGCTCGCAGGGCTATGGCTACACCTTC; d_gene: -; abundance: -; v_gene: TRBV9; j_gene: TRBJ1-2
CDR3aa: CAIQTGGLPNYGYTF; CDR3nt: TGTGCCATCCAGACAGGGGGCCTACCGAACTATGGCTACACCTTC; d_gene: TRBD1; abundance: -; v_gene: TRBV6-1; j_gene: TRBJ1-2
CDR3aa: CASSYRSFTDTQYF; CDR3nt: TGTGCCAGCAGCTACAGGTCGTTCACAGATACGCAGTATTTT; d_gene: -; abundance: -; v_gene: TRBV11-2; j_gene: TRBJ2-3
CDR3aa: CASSRQFSNQPQHF; CDR3nt: TGTGCCAGCAGTCGACAGTTTAGCAATCAGCCCCAGCATTTT; d_gene: -; abundance: -; v_gene: TRBV6-5; j_gene: TRBJ1-5
CDR3aa: CASRGGVGSYNEQFF; CDR3nt: TGTGCCAGCAGAGGGGGAGTGGGCTCCTACAATGAGCAGTTCTTC; d_gene: -; abundance: -; v_gene: TRBV6-5; j_gene: TRBJ2-1
CDR3aa: CASSLDGHTNSPLHF; CDR3nt: TGCGCCAGCAGCTTGGACGGACATACTAATTCACCCCTCCACTTT; d_gene: -; abundance: -; v_gene: TRBV5-1; j_gene: TRBJ1-6
CDR3aa: CASSYSRASPYEQYF; CDR3nt: TGTGCCAGCAGTTACTCCAGGGCCTCACCCTACGAGCAGTACTTC; d_gene: -; abundance: few; v_gene: TRBV6-5; j_gene: TRBJ2-7